The T cell receptor (beta chain) described here comes from a study of T cells in Graves' hyperthyroidism and ophthalmopathy. For ophthalmopathy patients, the Clinical Activity Score was at least 3 and the NOSPECS grade at least 4; duration was under 3 months. The PBMCs were sourced from fresh peripheral blood (about 9.6 ml). Ten or more counts support this clonotype. Its matching antigen is unknown. Between the trimmed V and J ends, which lost 1 base and 3 bases, there was a span of 12 bases. The CDR3 runs to 15 residues. Germline lookup yields CDR1 LGHDT and CDR2 YNNKEL (reference sequence). General study points: Researchers report that a 13 V-J model separated ophthalmopathy from stable hyperthyroidism.

Amplification of TCR beta CDR3 regions used RNA as the template. Using the HTBI primer set, a first-round RT-PCR was run on the TCR CDR3. TCRdb re-called the multiplex PCR reads through MiXCR, storing one row per CDR3 protein. The table includes about 270,000 distinct CDR3 sequences, approximately 20% detected once. The clonotype was recovered from a man under 40 with Graves' ophthalmopathy. The sample consisted of blood. The gene calls are TRBV3-1 and TRBJ1-1; no definite D call. CDR3 sequence (DNA): TGTGCCAGCAGCCAAGCTGACGGATTCTACACTGAAGCTTTCTTT. It specifies CASSQADGFYTEAFF.